The clone carrying this T cell receptor (beta chain) was picked up a small number of times. The sample comes from a study of T cells in Graves' hyperthyroidism and ophthalmopathy. Researchers amplified the TCR beta CDR3 regions from RNA transcripts. A set of HTBI primers served as the primers for a first-round RT-PCR of the TCR CDR3. MiXCR was run by TCRdb on the multiplex PCR reads, yielding one entry per CDR3 protein. This table holds 600,000 to 650,000 distinct CDR3 sequences, less than 25% found once. The germline CDR1 and CDR2 sequences are SGHNT and YYREEE (reference sequence). There are 15 residues in the CDR3. Trimming removed 2 bases at V and 3 bases at J, with 12 bases between.

The receptor was isolated from a man in his thirties or forties with Graves' ophthalmopathy. This chain links TRBV5-4 with TRBJ2-1; weak D call: TRBD2 (5 bases). Sequencing was performed on blood. CDR3 protein: CASSLPGNSYNEQFF. CDR3 sequence (DNA): TGTGCCAGCAGCTTACCCGGGAACAGCTACAATGAGCAGTTCTTC.